This entry lists 27 T cell receptor beta chains sequenced from one sample in a study of blood T cell repertoires in COVID-19. Generated by immunoSEQ multiplex PCR, the TCRdb table keeps only in-frame clones and is missing some. The sample yields about 120,000 clones, roughly 91% seen once. The material sequenced was peripheral blood. Every receptor here comes from a human donor with acute or convalescent COVID-19. The donor label of this sample is uncertain.

V and J are TRBV10-3 and TRBJ2-7; 8 positions match TRBD2. J lost 1 base, V lost 10 bases, and 15 bases had no gene match. The CDR3 totals 16 residues. CDR1 and CDR2 (germline): ENHRY, SYGVKD. The CDR3, as DNA: TGTGCCACACTAGCCGGTCAGGCGGGAGGTTCCTACGAGCAGTACTTC. Its protein product is CATLAGQAGGSYEQYF.

This clone was recorded once. The genes are TRBV6-5 and TRBJ1-6; a weak D match, TRBD1 (6 bases). There are 15 residues in the CDR3. V lost 7 bases and J 7 bases, leaving 17 bases between the germline ends. CDR1 is MNHEY, CDR2 SVGAGI, per germline. The CDR3 region is CASTLNRVHNSPLHF. CDR3 DNA: TGTGCCAGCACCTTGAACAGGGTGCACAATTCACCCCTCCACTTT.

The gene calls are TRBV19 and TRBJ1-3; the D is unclear. The V gene's germline CDR1 is LNHDA and CDR2 SQIVND (reference sequence). The ends were cut back, 5 bases at V and 2 bases at J, with 7 bases in the middle. The CDR3 extends over 13 amino acids. The CDR3 is CASSEFAGNTIYF. CDR3 DNA: TGTGCCAGTAGTGAGTTTGCTGGAAACACCATATATTTT.

The chain uses TRBV11-2 and TRBJ2-1, with 15 bases lining up with TRBD2. This CDR3 has 18 residues. V was pared by 3 bases and J by 5 bases, with 8 bases of the junction left unmatched. CDR1 and CDR2 (germline): SGHAT, FQNNGV. The CDR3 DNA is TGTGCCAGCAGCTTGGGACTAGCGGGGGGCTTTTTAAACAATGAGCAGTTCTTC. Its translation is CASSLGLAGGFLNNEQFF.

V usage is TRBV4-1 and J usage is TRBJ2-4; possible D gene TRBD2, 6 bases. CDR1 and CDR2 (germline): MGHRA, YSYEKL. There are 16 residues in the CDR3. Trimming left V 2 bases short and J 3 bases short, with 14 bases between. In DNA, the CDR3 is TGCGCCAGCAGCCAAACAACGGGACTGATCAAAAACATTCAGTACTTC. Its translation is CASSQTTGLIKNIQYF.

The V and J genes are TRBV7-9 and TRBJ1-2, with D perhaps matching TRBD1 (5 bases). Trimming removed 5 bases at V and 4 bases at J, with 17 bases between. Germline CDR1 and CDR2: SEHNR and FQNEAQ (reference sequence). The CDR3 spans 15 residues. The CDR3 coding sequence is TGTGCCAGCAGCCCCCATCGGGACTTCTCCTATGGCTACACCTTC. Its translation: CASSPHRDFSYGYTF.

The rearrangement joins TRBV5-6 to TRBJ1-1, with TRBD1 as a possible D gene (6 bases). Germline CDR1 is SGHDT and CDR2 is YYEEEE. CDR3 length: 16 residues. V dropped 4 bases and J dropped 5 bases, with 21 bases sitting between them. This CDR3 reads CASSPLVSQGSTEAFF. CDR3 coding DNA: TGTGCCAGCAGCCCGTTAGTATCACAGGGTAGTACTGAAGCTTTCTTT.

The CDR3 DNA is TGTGCCAGCAGCTCTGGACAGGGGGCGCTGGGCTACACCTTC. Its protein is CASSSGQGALGYTF. The gene calls are TRBV7-3 and TRBJ1-2; 11 bases align to TRBD1. Germline V gives CDR1 SGHTA, CDR2 FQGTGA. CDR3 length: 14 amino acids. The trim removed 4 bases at V and 8 bases at J, leaving 6 bases unmatched. Looking up the rest from reference TRBV7-3 and TRBJ1-2 gives the full variable domain: GAGVSQTPSNKVTEKGKYVELRCDPISGHTALYWYRQSLGQGPEFLIYFQGTGAADDSGLPNDRFFAVRPEGSVSTLKIQRTERGDSAVYLCASSSGQGALGYTFGSGTRLTVV.

The chain recombines TRBV9 with TRBJ2-5; perhaps TRBD2 as D (5 bases). This CDR3 has 13 residues. CDR1 is SGDLS and CDR2 is YYNGEE in the germline V gene. Between the trimmed V and J ends, which lost 3 bases and 1 base, there was a span of 7 bases. The CDR3 DNA reads as TGTGCCAGCAGCGATAGCGCCCAAGAGACCCAGTACTTC. Its protein is CASSDSAQETQYF.

V gene TRBV30 combines with J gene TRBJ1-3; tentatively, D is TRBD1 (6 bases). Trimming removed 0 bases from V and 6 bases from J, with 12 bases in between. Germline V gene sequence: CDR1 GTSNPN, CDR2 SVGIG (reference sequence). The CDR3 has 14 residues. The DNA for the CDR3 is TGTGCCTGGAGTGTACCGGACAGTATAAACACCATATATTTT. Amino acid sequence: CAWSVPDSINTIYF.

Here the CDR3 DNA reads TGCGCCAGCAGCCAAACGCAGGGGCTTGAGCAGTTCTTC. Encoded protein: CASSQTQGLEQFF. The chain combines TRBV4-3 with TRBJ2-1; a possible D gene is TRBD1 (6 bases). Per germline, CDR1 LGHNA and CDR2 YSLEER. The CDR3 spans 13 residues. V was shortened by 2 bases and J by 9 bases, with 11 bases between the two germline ends.

In its sample, this clone was seen once. The genes are TRBV5-8 and TRBJ1-5; 8 bases match TRBD1. Germline V gives CDR1 SGHTS, CDR2 YDEGEE. The CDR3 consists of 16 residues. After removal of 1 base from V and 6 bases from J, the junction contained 9 bases not matched to a gene. The CDR3 reads CASSLPGQGRTQPQHF. DNA for the CDR3: TGTGCCAGCAGCTTGCCCGGACAGGGAAGGACTCAGCCCCAGCATTTT.

The chain has TRBV28 and TRBJ1-2, with a tentative D call TRBD1 (5 bases). Deletions cut 6 bases from V and 5 bases from J, with 10 bases between. The CDR3 has 12 amino acids. CDR1 is MDHEN, CDR2 SYDVKM, per germline. The CDR3 sequence is CASRSRQYGYTF. The CDR3 DNA follows: TGTGCCAGCAGGAGCCGACAGTATGGCTACACCTTC.

V and J are TRBV5-6 and TRBJ1-2, with 9 nucleotides matching TRBD1. Germline CDR1 SGHDT, CDR2 YYEEEE. The CDR3 is 16 amino acids. The V gene end was trimmed by 4 bases and the J gene end by 5 bases; junction bases not matched to a gene: 12. The CDR3 reads CASSAWDREFSYGYTF. The CDR3 DNA sequence: TGTGCCAGCAGCGCATGGGACAGGGAGTTTTCGTATGGCTACACCTTC.

The rearrangement uses TRBV12-5 and TRBJ2-7; TRBD1 matches 9 bases. The CDR3 runs to 15 residues. CDR1 LGHNT and CDR2 FRNRAP come from the germline V gene. J gave up 3 bases and V 1 base, and 4 bases lay outside the gene matches. CDR3 DNA: TGTGCTAGTGGTTTGGGAGGGACAGGGATCTACGAGCAGTACTTC. It codes for CASGLGGTGIYEQYF.

The rearrangement links TRBV7-8 to TRBJ2-3, with TRBD2 matching 7 bases. This CDR3 has 12 residues. Germline V gene lookup returns CDR1 SGHVS and CDR2 FQNEAQ. The V and J ends lost 5 bases and 13 bases, in that order; junction bases with no gene match: 9. The CDR3 loop is CASSPRWAGEYF. The DNA of the CDR3 is TGTGCCAGCAGCCCCCGTTGGGCGGGAGAGTATTTT.

V usage is TRBV7-9 and J usage is TRBJ1-2; D might be TRBD1 (5 bases). V lost 5 bases, J lost 8 bases, and 18 bases lay in between. This CDR3 is built from 14 residues. Germline loops: CDR1 SEHNR, CDR2 FQNEAQ (reference sequence). The CDR3 is CASSHRVREGGYTF. The CDR3 nucleotides read TGTGCCAGCAGCCACCGGGTACGGGAGGGGGGCTACACCTTC.

V and J are TRBV19 and TRBJ1-4; weak D call: TRBD1 (5 bases). The CDR3 loop spans 15 amino acids. V lost 2 bases and J 3 bases, leaving 10 bases between the germline ends. The germline gives CDR1 LNHDA, CDR2 SQIVND (reference sequence). The CDR3: CASSIRQSPNEKLFF. Written as DNA, the CDR3 is TGTGCCAGTAGTATACGACAGTCCCCTAATGAAAAACTGTTTTTT.

This rearrangement joins TRBV3-1 (or the pseudogene TRBV3-2) to TRBJ2-7; 7 bases agree with TRBD2. The ends lost 6 bases at V and 2 bases at J; junction bases unmatched: 10. Per germline, CDR1 LGHDT and CDR2 YNNKEL (reference sequence). The CDR3 length is 15 residues. The CDR3 nucleotides read TGTGCCAGCAGACTGATGGGGGGGGAAACCTACGAGCAGTACTTC. Amino acid sequence: CASRLMGGETYEQYF.

The rearrangement uses TRBV20-1 and TRBJ2-7; no firm D call. CDR1 is DFQATT, CDR2 SNEGSKA, per germline (reference sequence). This CDR3 has 11 amino acids. V lost 7 bases to trimming and J lost 3 bases, with 10 bases between them. The CDR3 loop reads CSGILLYEQYF. CDR3 bases: TGCAGTGGTATACTCCTCTACGAGCAGTACTTC.

This chain links TRBV15 with TRBJ2-7; D remains ambiguous. CDR3 length: 13 amino acids. The V and J ends lost 8 bases and 2 bases respectively, with 13 bases between them. The germline V gene encodes CDR1 LNHNV and CDR2 YYDKDF (reference sequence). The CDR3 coding sequence is TGTGCCACCTCCGATGGGCAGGCCTACGAGCAGTACTTC. It codes for CATSDGQAYEQYF.

The V gene is TRBV5-1, the J gene TRBJ1-1, with a tentative D call TRBD1 (5 bases). From germline, CDR1 is SGHRS and CDR2 YFSETQ. CDR3 size: 14 residues. V dropped 6 bases and J dropped 0 bases, with 12 bases sitting between them. The CDR3 sequence is CASKPQGLNTEAFF. The CDR3 bases are TGCGCCAGCAAACCTCAGGGCCTGAACACTGAAGCTTTCTTT.

The chain uses TRBV13 and TRBJ2-7, with no clear D. Germline CDR1 PRHDT, CDR2 FYEKMQ (reference sequence). V lost 5 bases, J lost 4 bases, and 18 bases lay in between. The CDR3 runs 15 residues. CDR3 amino acids: CASSRGAPHGYEQYF. The CDR3 region has the DNA TGTGCCAGCAGCCGAGGAGCGCCCCACGGGTACGAGCAGTACTTC. The entire variable domain, with the rest obtained from reference TRBV13 and TRBJ2-7, is as follows: AAGVIQSPRHLIKEKRETATLKCYPIPRHDTVYWYQQGPGQDPQFLISFYEKMQSDKGSIPDRFSAQQFSDYHSELNMSSLELGDSALYFCASSRGAPHGYEQYFGPGTRLTVT.

The chain has TRBV7-9 and TRBJ1-2; 9 bases fit TRBD1. The trim removed 5 bases at V and 10 bases at J, leaving 11 bases unmatched. Per the germline V gene, CDR1 is SEHNR and CDR2 is FQNEAQ (reference sequence). This CDR3 is built from 14 residues. The CDR3 DNA reads as TGTGCCAGCAGCATCCGGGACAGGGTGGGGTCCTACACCTTC. Encoded protein: CASSIRDRVGSYTF.

Only one count was recorded for this clone. One end of the junction fails to match germline, which may point to a read error. This chain uses TRBV11-2 with TRBJ1-2, with 11 bases lining up with TRBD1. CDR3 size: 16 residues. Germline CDR1 and CDR2: SGHAT and FQNNGV. This chain's CDR3 is CASSPDRGPFFYSYTF. The DNA of the CDR3 is TGTGCCAGCAGCCCGGACAGGGGGCCGTTCTTCTATAGCTACACCTTC.

V and J are TRBV14 and TRBJ2-5, with TRBD2 identical over 11 bases. CDR1 and CDR2 (germline): SGHDN, FVKESK. J was trimmed by 1 base and V by 0 bases; bases with no gene match: 19. The length of the CDR3 is 22 residues. The CDR3: CASSQDVFASPGLAETQETQYF. The CDR3 bases are TGTGCCAGCAGCCAAGATGTTTTCGCCTCCCCGGGACTAGCGGAGACCCAAGAGACCCAGTACTTC.

The genes are TRBV11-2 and TRBJ1-4; D might be TRBD1 (6 bases). Per germline, CDR1 SGHAT and CDR2 FQNNGV. Trimming took off 1 base at V and 7 bases at J, with 13 bases between the two ends. The CDR3 length is 15 residues. CDR3 amino acids: CASSLGSQGSEKLFF. Written as DNA, the CDR3 is TGTGCCAGCAGCTTAGGCAGCCAGGGGAGTGAAAAACTGTTTTTT.